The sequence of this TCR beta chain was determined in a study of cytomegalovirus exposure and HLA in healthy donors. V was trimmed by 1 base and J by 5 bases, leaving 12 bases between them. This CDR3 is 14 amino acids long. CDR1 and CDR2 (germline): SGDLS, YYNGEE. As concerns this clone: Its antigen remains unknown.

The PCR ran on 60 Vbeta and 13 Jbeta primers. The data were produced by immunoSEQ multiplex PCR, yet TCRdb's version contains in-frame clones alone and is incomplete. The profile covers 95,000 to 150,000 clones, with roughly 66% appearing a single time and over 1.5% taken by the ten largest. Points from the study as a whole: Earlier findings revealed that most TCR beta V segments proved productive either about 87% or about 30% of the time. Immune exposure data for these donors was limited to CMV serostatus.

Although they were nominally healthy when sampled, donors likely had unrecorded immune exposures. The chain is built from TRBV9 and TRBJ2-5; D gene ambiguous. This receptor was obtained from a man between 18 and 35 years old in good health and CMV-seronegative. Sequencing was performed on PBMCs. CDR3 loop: CASSVRPDGETQYF. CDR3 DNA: TGTGCCAGCAGCGTAAGGCCAGACGGGGAGACCCAGTACTTC.